These 25 T cell receptor beta chains originate from one sample sequenced in a study of radiation and T cells in renal cell carcinoma. Time point defined: blood 2 weeks post-SBRT. Indicated treatment: 15 Gy SBRT to primary tumor, nephrectomy 4 weeks later. The protocol was immunoSEQ multiplex PCR, while the TCRdb copy is restricted to in-frame clones and leaves out a portion. In the table there are roughly 130,000 clones, approximately 75% of which are singletons. Sample: blood, taken from a patient whose treatment included radiotherapy and nephrectomy. Every receptor here comes from an older woman with renal cell carcinoma.

The chain employs TRBV6-1 and TRBJ2-2; D gene uncertain. V was cut by 3 bases and J by 11 bases, with 7 bases left in between. The CDR3 is 11 residues long. Germline-derived CDR1 and CDR2 are MNHNS and SASEGT. Here the CDR3 reads CASSDMFELFF. In DNA, the CDR3 is TGTGCCAGCAGTGACATGTTCGAGCTGTTTTTT.

V is TRBV19 and J is TRBJ2-7; 7 bases are a match to TRBD2. CDR1 is LNHDA, CDR2 SQIVND, per germline (reference sequence). V shed 3 bases and J 1 base; nucleotides not matched to a gene: 0. The CDR3 spans 13 residues. CDR3: CASSIGRSYEQYF. The CDR3 region has the DNA TGTGCCAGTAGTATCGGGAGGTCCTACGAGCAGTACTTC.

V is TRBV19 and J is TRBJ2-1; 10 nucleotides match TRBD2. The CDR3 sequence is 16 residues long. Germline V gene lookup returns CDR1 LNHDA and CDR2 SQIVND (reference sequence). V lost 4 bases and J lost 2; bases outside the gene matches: 5. DNA of the CDR3: TGTGCCAGTAGTAAAGGAAGCGGGGGGGCCTACAATGAGCAGTTCTTC. This sequence encodes CASSKGSGGAYNEQFF.

The chain links TRBV15 to TRBJ2-2, with D possibly being TRBD1 (7 bases). V lost 9 bases and J lost 3, with 23 bases in between. In germline, CDR1 is LNHNV, CDR2 YYDKDF (reference sequence). This CDR3 is 17 amino acids long. The CDR3 nucleotides are TGTGCCACTCTAGACAGGGCGGACAAGCGGGACACCGGGGAGCTGTTTTTT. This translates into CATLDRADKRDTGELFF.

This clone occurred a few times. The V call is TRBV28, the J call TRBJ1-4, with no clear D. The ends were cut back, 7 bases at V and 10 bases at J, with 19 bases in the middle. The germline V gene has CDR1 MDHEN and CDR2 SYDVKM. The CDR3 runs to 14 residues. This chain's CDR3 is CASTLAGPAAKLFF. CDR3 nucleotides: TGTGCCAGCACCCTGGCCGGGCCGGCAGCAAAACTGTTTTTT. Full variable domain (remainder filled in from reference TRBV28 and TRBJ1-4): DVKVTQSSRYLVKRTGEKVFLECVQDMDHENMFWYRQDPGLGLRLIYFSYDVKMKEKGDIPEGYSVSREKKERFSLILESASTNQTSMYLCASTLAGPAAKLFFGSGTQLSVL.

Comment on this clone: Its ends do not fully match the called genes, so a read error is possible. This chain joins TRBV6-1 and TRBJ1-1, with no clear D. The CDR3 consists of 13 residues. CDR1 is MNHNS, CDR2 SASEGT, per germline. The CDR3 sequence: CASSEDPNAEAFF. The CDR3 bases are TGTGCCAGCAGTGAAGACCCGAACGCTGAAGCTTTCTTT.

The gene calls are TRBV19 and TRBJ2-1, with 8 bases lining up with TRBD2. The germline V gene has CDR1 LNHDA and CDR2 SQIVND (reference sequence). CDR3 length: 15 amino acids. V lost 5 bases and J lost 2; bases outside the gene matches: 5. This chain's CDR3 is CASSPHGGAYNEQFF. For the CDR3, the DNA is TGTGCCAGTAGTCCCCACGGGGGGGCCTACAATGAGCAGTTCTTC. Using reference TRBV19 and TRBJ2-1 for the parts outside the CDR3, the full variable domain is DGGITQSPKYLFRKEGQNVTLSCEQNLNHDAMYWYRQDPGQGLRLIYYSQIVNDFQKGDIAEGYSVSREKKESFPLTVTSAQKNPTAFYLCASSPHGGAYNEQFFGPGTRLTVL.

V usage is TRBV21-1 and J usage is TRBJ2-1. TRBV21-1 is a pseudogene locus. The CDR3 is 17 residues long. In DNA, the CDR3 is TGTGCCAGCAGCAAAACCAGCTCGGCAACCCTCTACAATGAGCAGTTCTTC. Translating it yields CASSKTSSATLYNEQFF.

The chain links TRBV28 to TRBJ2-5; maybe TRBD2 (5 bases). The V end lost 6 bases, the J end lost 5 bases, and 10 bases lay between the germline ends. This CDR3 region has 12 residues. Germline V lookup: CDR1 MDHEN, CDR2 SYDVKM. DNA for the CDR3: TGTGCCAGCAGCCGGGGATGGGAGACCCAGTACTTC. Translated: CASSRGWETQYF.

This chain joins TRBV18 and TRBJ2-7, with a weak D call TRBD2 (5 bases). The germline V gene has CDR1 KGHSH and CDR2 LQKENI. V was cut by 3 bases and J by 5 bases, with 11 bases left in between. This CDR3 is built from 13 residues. CDR3 sequence: CASSPSIGDEQYF. CDR3 bases: TGTGCCAGCTCACCTTCGATCGGGGACGAGCAGTACTTC. The full variable domain, its missing parts supplied by reference TRBV18 and TRBJ2-7, is NAGVMQNPRHLVRRRGQEARLRCSPMKGHSHVYWYRQLPEEGLKFMVYLQKENIIDESGMPKERFSAEFPKEGPSILRIQQVVRGDSAAYFCASSPSIGDEQYFGPGTRLTVT.

The rearrangement joins TRBV29-1 to TRBJ2-1; a possible D gene is TRBD1 (5 bases). This CDR3 is built from 12 residues. The germline V and J ends were trimmed by 0 bases and 10 bases, with 10 bases remaining between them. Germline V lookup: CDR1 SQVTM, CDR2 ANQGSEA. CDR3 coding DNA: TGCAGCGTTGAAGATCTGAAGGGGGAGCAGTTCTTC. Its protein is CSVEDLKGEQFF.

This clone has only a few counts. V gene TRBV10-1 combines with J gene TRBJ1-2; weak D call: TRBD1 (5 bases). The CDR3 contains 13 residues. Germline assignment: CDR1 WNHNN and CDR2 SYGVQD (reference sequence). V was pared by 5 bases and J by 5 bases, with 12 bases between. The CDR3 spells CASSRGREYGYTF. DNA for the CDR3: TGCGCCAGCAGTCGGGGCAGGGAATATGGCTACACCTTC.

The gene calls are TRBV19 and TRBJ2-4; D may be TRBD2 (5 bases). The germline V gene has CDR1 LNHDA and CDR2 SQIVND (reference sequence). The CDR3 extends over 15 amino acids. V lost 3 bases and J lost 2, with 11 bases in between. The CDR3 loop is CASSIEGFPKNIQYF. CDR3 in DNA: TGTGCCAGTAGTATCGAGGGATTTCCCAAAAACATTCAGTACTTC.

This clone was recorded only once. CDR3 amino acids: CASSQLTSGGGEETQYF. The CDR3, as DNA: TGTGCCAGCAGCCAGCTCACTAGCGGGGGCGGGGAGGAGACCCAGTACTTC. The chain has TRBV4-2 and TRBJ2-5, with 11 bases that match TRBD2. The ends lost 3 bases at V and 5 bases at J; junction bases unmatched: 11. Germline CDR1 and CDR2: LGHNA and YNFKEQ. This CDR3 is 17 amino acids long.

The chain couples TRBV11-2 to TRBJ2-7, with no clear D. Germline CDR1 reads SGHAT; CDR2 reads FQNNGV. Trimming took 5 bases from V and 4 from J, leaving 9 bases between them. The CDR3 totals 12 residues. The CDR3 sequence is CASSPNPYEQYF. DNA of the CDR3: TGTGCCAGCAGCCCCAACCCTTACGAGCAGTACTTC.

The rearrangement joins TRBV27 to TRBJ2-2; possibly TRBD2 for D (7 bases). Trimming shortened V by 4 bases and J by 7 bases, and 16 bases separated the two germline ends. From germline, CDR1 is MNHEY and CDR2 SMNVEV (reference sequence). There are 15 residues in the CDR3. The CDR3 region is CASSSTGTGGGELFF. The CDR3 region has the DNA TGTGCCAGCAGTTCGACAGGAACGGGGGGCGGGGAGCTGTTTTTT.

The chain links TRBV6-1 to TRBJ1-3; D may be TRBD1 (5 bases). Germline lookup yields CDR1 MNHNS and CDR2 SASEGT. V was pared by 3 bases and J by 0 bases, with 9 bases between. The CDR3 runs 15 residues. The CDR3 DNA is TGTGCCAGCAGTGAGGGACTAAACTCTGGAAACACCATATATTTT. This translates into CASSEGLNSGNTIYF.

This clone was seen a single time. This chain links TRBV28 with TRBJ1-2, with a tentative D call TRBD1 (5 bases). V dropped 5 bases and J dropped 4 bases, with 26 bases sitting between them. The CDR3 runs 18 residues. The V gene's germline CDR1 is MDHEN and CDR2 SYDVKM. This CDR3 is CASSLSGPTLGVGYGYTF. Here the CDR3 DNA reads TGTGCCAGCAGTCTATCGGGCCCAACTCTAGGGGTCGGCTATGGCTACACCTTC.

This chain uses TRBV5-4 with TRBJ1-2; D is unresolved. Trimming removed 0 bases from V and 0 bases from J, with 9 bases in between. Germline CDR1 SGHNT, CDR2 YYREEE (reference sequence). There are 15 residues in the CDR3. For the CDR3, the DNA is TGTGCCAGCAGCTTGGCGGTCATATCTAACTATGGCTACACCTTC. Encoded protein: CASSLAVISNYGYTF.

This clone was counted once. The gene calls are TRBV18 and TRBJ2-3; D perhaps matches TRBD2 (6 bases). CDR1 KGHSH and CDR2 LQKENI come from the germline V gene. Trimming cost V 4 bases and J 2 bases, with 10 bases left between them. This CDR3 contains 14 residues. CDR3 nucleotides: TGTGCCAGCTCACGGGGGGAGATCACAGATACGCAGTATTTT. This translates into CASSRGEITDTQYF.

The rearrangement links TRBV6-5 to TRBJ1-5, with TRBD1 as a possible D gene (6 bases). The V and J ends lost 4 bases and 5 bases respectively, with 15 bases between them. The V gene's germline CDR1 is MNHEY and CDR2 SVGAGI. The CDR3 contains 15 residues. The DNA of the CDR3 is TGTGCCAGCAGTTTTACAGGGCGTTTGGATCAGCCCCAGCATTTT. Translation: CASSFTGRLDQPQHF.

This clone was found many times. CDR3 loop: CATGNPAGGVTGELFF. The CDR3 DNA is TGTGCCACAGGGAACCCAGCGGGAGGGGTCACCGGGGAGCTGTTTTTT. The rearrangement joins TRBV28 to TRBJ2-2, with 10 bases lining up with TRBD2. J was trimmed by 4 bases and V by 10 bases; bases with no gene match: 12. CDR3 length equals 16 residues. CDR1 and CDR2 from the germline V gene are MDHEN and SYDVKM.

In DNA form, the CDR3 reads TGTGCCAGCAGCTTAGATAGGTTCCGGATCTACGAGCAGTACTTC. Translation gives CASSLDRFRIYEQYF. The chain uses TRBV11-2 and TRBJ2-7; D ambiguous. CDR3 size: 15 residues. The ends were cut back, 0 bases at V and 3 bases at J, with 12 bases in the middle. From germline, CDR1 is SGHAT and CDR2 FQNNGV.

The V and J genes are TRBV5-1 and TRBJ2-3; D is ambiguous. V gave up 0 bases and J gave up 11 bases, with 13 bases separating them. This CDR3 region has 13 residues. Germline lookup yields CDR1 SGHRS and CDR2 YFSETQ. In DNA form, the CDR3 reads TGCGCCAGCAGCTTGGAGTTCGGGCCGAAGCAGTATTTT. It is translated as CASSLEFGPKQYF.

The CDR3 DNA follows: TGTGCCAGTAGTATAACCCTAGCGGGAGATGAGCAGTTCTTC. Translated, it gives CASSITLAGDEQFF. This rearrangement joins TRBV19 to TRBJ2-1; TRBD2 matches 10 bases. The CDR3 extends over 14 amino acids. From germline, CDR1 is LNHDA and CDR2 SQIVND (reference sequence). Trimming cost V 2 bases and J 8 bases; bases outside gene matches: 3.